The TCR beta chain under discussion was sequenced for a study of T cell repertoires in cytomegalovirus infection. Study details: Shared public TCR beta signatures pointed to both CMV infection and a matching HLA type. General study points: Summed public TCR beta family frequency identified CMV carriers bearing the relevant HLA.

The germline V gene has CDR1 DFQATT and CDR2 SNEGSKA (reference sequence). Trimming stripped 6 bases from V and 2 bases from J, with 11 bases between. The length of the CDR3 is 13 residues. This clonotype was recorded a few times. Antigen specificity is unknown. TCRdb called the reads again in MiXCR, with one record for every CDR3 protein. Among fewer than 850,000 distinct CDR3 sequences listed, roughly 29% were seen once. The TCR was taken from a human donor in good health (CMV status not recorded). Some clones in this sample may be carry-over from other donors' samples. The material sequenced was cultured CD8+ T cells from PBMCs, taken from culture after CMV antigen stimulation. The rearrangement uses TRBV20-1 and TRBJ2-1, with D uncertain. CDR3 sequence: CSAPAQTYNEQFF. For the CDR3, the DNA is TGCAGTGCCCCGGCTCAGACCTACAATGAGCAGTTCTTC.